These 20 T cell receptor beta chains were all obtained from the same sample, sequenced in a study of T cell repertoires in cytomegalovirus infection. MiXCR, run by TCRdb on the reads, gives a single entry per CDR3 protein. The repertoire holds roughly 170,000 distinct CDR3 sequences, less than 25% seen once, with 25% in the top ten. Antigens for these TCRs are unknown. The material sequenced was CD8+ T cells from cultured PBMCs, taken from culture after CMV antigen stimulation. The origin of the receptors is a human donor in good health (CMV status not recorded). Some clones in this sample may be carry-over from other donors' samples.

The chain recombines TRBV7-4 with TRBJ2-1; no clear D. CDR3 length: 14 amino acids. V lost 5 bases, J lost 5 bases, and 13 bases lay in between. Germline values: CDR1 SGHVT, CDR2 SQSDAQ. CDR3 coding DNA: TGTGCCAGCAGCCCACCCCCACCAGACAATGAGCAGTTCTTC. Translation: CASSPPPPDNEQFF. Full variable domain (remainder filled in from reference TRBV7-4 and TRBJ2-1): GAGVSQSPRYKVAKRGRDVALRCDSISGHVTLYWYRQTLGQGSEVLTYSQSDAQRDKSGRPSGRFSAERPERSVSTLKIQRTEQGDSAVYLCASSPPPPDNEQFFGPGTRLTVL.

The chain joins TRBV7-9 to TRBJ1-4, with D hard to call. This CDR3 has 15 residues. Germline V gene lookup returns CDR1 SEHNR and CDR2 FQNEAQ (reference sequence). Between the trimmed V and J ends, which lost 6 bases and 7 bases, there was a span of 18 bases. The CDR3 DNA is TGTGCCAGCAGTTATCAGTCTCCCCTCCGTGAAAAACTGTTTTTT. Amino acid sequence: CASSYQSPLREKLFF.

This clonotype occurred a few times. V and J are TRBV28 and TRBJ1-5; D unclear. The V gene's germline CDR1 is MDHEN and CDR2 SYDVKM. The CDR3 runs to 15 residues. Trimming shortened V by 6 bases and J by 3 bases, and 15 bases separated the two germline ends. The CDR3 loop reads CASSLARVNNQPQHF. The CDR3 DNA sequence: TGTGCCAGCAGCTTGGCTAGGGTCAACAATCAGCCCCAGCATTTT. The full variable domain, rest sourced from reference TRBV28 and TRBJ1-5, is DVKVTQSSRYLVKRTGEKVFLECVQDMDHENMFWYRQDPGLGLRLIYFSYDVKMKEKGDIPEGYSVSREKKERFSLILESASTNQTSMYLCASSLARVNNQPQHFGDGTRLSIL.

This clonotype has just a few counts. The rearrangement joins TRBV12-3 or TRBV12-4 to TRBJ1-1; perhaps TRBD1 as D (5 bases). V lost 6 bases and J 0 bases, leaving 11 bases between the germline ends. This CDR3 is 14 amino acids long. The CDR3 DNA is TGTGCCAGCAGCCCCCGGGACCTGAACACTGAAGCTTTCTTT. This codes for CASSPRDLNTEAFF.

The chain has TRBV20-1 and TRBJ1-5, with TRBD1 matching 7 bases. The V gene end was trimmed by 1 base and the J gene end by 5 bases; junction bases not matched to a gene: 8. Germline assignment: CDR1 DFQATT and CDR2 SNEGSKA (reference sequence). CDR3 length: 15 residues. CDR3 nucleotides: TGCAGTGCTAGAGTGGAAGGGGGCCAGTATCAGCCCCAGCATTTT. Encoded protein: CSARVEGGQYQPQHF.

This chain uses TRBV28 with TRBJ2-5, with 10 bases lining up with TRBD2. With 6 bases clipped from V and 5 bases from J, the junction kept 24 bases outside the gene matches. Germline V gene sequence: CDR1 MDHEN, CDR2 SYDVKM. This CDR3 comprises 20 residues. The CDR3 sequence is CASSANTKTSGAFTGETQYF. The CDR3 region has the DNA TGTGCCAGCAGCGCCAACACTAAAACTAGCGGGGCCTTCACGGGGGAGACCCAGTACTTC.

The chain carries TRBV27 and TRBJ2-7; TRBD1 matches 8 bases. The V gene end was trimmed by 1 base and the J gene end by 3 bases; junction bases not matched to a gene: 8. This CDR3 contains 16 residues. Germline V CDR1 and CDR2: MNHEY, SMNVEV (reference sequence). The CDR3 reads CASSLLGTGINYEQYF. In DNA, the CDR3 is TGTGCCAGCAGTTTATTAGGGACAGGAATCAACTACGAGCAGTACTTC.

The chain employs TRBV7-8 and TRBJ2-7; D is possibly TRBD2 (6 bases). Germline loops: CDR1 SGHVS, CDR2 FQNEAQ. V lost 1 base and J 2 bases, leaving 15 bases between the germline ends. The CDR3 totals 16 residues. CDR3 sequence: CASSLGGDSRTYEQYF. The DNA for the CDR3 is TGTGCCAGCAGCTTAGGGGGGGACTCCAGGACCTACGAGCAGTACTTC.

This rearrangement joins TRBV5-5 to TRBJ2-1; D is ambiguous. Trimming took 5 bases from V and 8 from J, leaving 17 bases between them. CDR3 length: 14 amino acids. CDR1 is SGHKS, CDR2 YYEKEE, per germline (reference sequence). The CDR3 DNA reads as TGTGCCAGCAGTCCGGGCCTACGGTGGGATGAGCAGTTCTTC. Encoded protein: CASSPGLRWDEQFF.

This clonotype has a handful of counts. V is TRBV5-6 and J is TRBJ2-2; no reliable D call. The CDR3 has 15 residues. CDR1 is SGHDT, CDR2 YYEEEE, per germline. V was shortened by 2 bases and J by 3 bases, with 11 bases between the two germline ends. CDR3 DNA sequence: TGTGCCAGCAGCTTAAATCGGGCCTACACCGGGGAGCTGTTTTTT. Its protein product is CASSLNRAYTGELFF.

This clonotype was seen only a few times. As DNA, the CDR3 is TGTGCCAGCAGCTCCGCCCGGGACAGGGCGAACTATGGCTACACCTTC. This codes for CASSSARDRANYGYTF. The gene calls are TRBV7-2 and TRBJ1-2; 9 bases map to TRBD1. The CDR3 totals 16 residues. CDR1 and CDR2 from the germline V gene are SGHTA and FQGNSA. Unmatched junction bases numbered 8, after V lost 4 bases and J lost 2 bases.

The gene calls are TRBV4-1 and TRBJ1-1; tentative D call: TRBD1 (6 bases). The V end lost 4 bases, the J end lost 5 bases, and 17 bases lay between the germline ends. Germline CDR1 MGHRA, CDR2 YSYEKL. This CDR3 has 15 residues. DNA of the CDR3: TGCGCCAGCAGCCCTGAGAGGGGGTCGGGAACTGAAGCTTTCTTT. Amino acid sequence: CASSPERGSGTEAFF.

This sequence joins TRBV4-1 and TRBJ2-5; 11 bases fit TRBD2. Germline assignment: CDR1 MGHRA and CDR2 YSYEKL. The CDR3 loop spans 15 amino acids. V shed 0 bases, J shed 4 bases, and the junction held 1 base outside the gene matches. The CDR3 region has the DNA TGCGCCAGCAGCCAAGAGCTAGCGGGGGGAGAGACCCAGTACTTC. This encodes CASSQELAGGETQYF.

This clonotype was found a few times. The V gene is TRBV6-2 or TRBV6-3, the J gene TRBJ1-6, with 8 bases lining up with TRBD1. CDR3 size: 19 residues. With 6 bases clipped from V and 0 bases from J, the junction kept 13 bases outside the gene matches. Germline loops: CDR1 MNHEY, CDR2 SVGEGT. CDR3 in amino acids: CASRFPGQETSSYNSPLHF. For the CDR3, the DNA is TGTGCCAGCAGATTCCCGGGACAGGAAACGAGCTCCTATAATTCACCCCTCCACTTT.

This clonotype was counted between two and nine times. This CDR3 is CASSLGGGAGYEQYF. Here the CDR3 DNA reads TGTGCCAGCAGCTTAGGCGGGGGGGCAGGATACGAGCAGTACTTC. V and J are TRBV7-2 and TRBJ2-7, with TRBD2 identical over 9 bases. CDR1 is SGHTA, CDR2 FQGNSA, per germline. This CDR3 has 15 amino acids. V lost 1 base and J lost 4; bases outside the gene matches: 5. The full variable domain, in which reference TRBV7-2 and TRBJ2-7 provide the parts outside the CDR3, is GAGVSQSPSNKVTEKGKDVELRCDPISGHTALYWYRQSLGQGLEFLIYFQGNSAPDKSGLPSDRFSAERTGGSVSTLTIQRTQQEDSAVYLCASSLGGGAGYEQYFGPGTRLTVT.

Only a few counts were recorded for this clonotype. This sequence joins TRBV7-2 and TRBJ2-2; D remains unclear. Per the germline V gene, CDR1 is SGHTA and CDR2 is FQGNSA. The length of the CDR3 is 13 residues. Deletions cut 5 bases from V and 4 bases from J, with 8 bases between. The CDR3 loop reads CASSRFCTGELFF. CDR3 nucleotides: TGTGCCAGCAGCAGGTTCTGCACCGGGGAGCTGTTTTTT.

The chain joins TRBV11-2 to TRBJ2-7; 13 bases align to TRBD2. Germline-derived CDR1 and CDR2 are SGHAT and FQNNGV. The V and J ends lost 5 bases and 5 bases, in that order; junction bases with no gene match: 9. This CDR3 has 16 amino acids. The CDR3 loop reads CASSIGLAGVLHEQYF. The CDR3 region has the DNA TGTGCCAGCAGCATAGGACTAGCGGGGGTCCTCCACGAGCAGTACTTC.

This chain uses TRBV7-2 with TRBJ1-6, with D perhaps TRBD1 (6 bases). Germline CDR1 is SGHTA and CDR2 is FQGNSA. V was pared by 1 base and J by 15 bases, with 10 bases between. The CDR3 runs to 12 residues. CDR3 sequence (DNA): TGTGCCAGCAGCTTAGGGGGGCCGGGCCTCCACTTT. This codes for CASSLGGPGLHF.

This chain links TRBV7-6 with TRBJ2-7, with TRBD1 as a possible D gene (5 bases). Germline-derived CDR1 and CDR2 are SGHVS and FNYEAQ. There are 14 residues in the CDR3. V lost 1 base to trimming and J lost 5 bases, with 12 bases between them. This chain's CDR3 is CASSLGTPLDEQYF. The CDR3 coding sequence is TGTGCCAGCAGCTTAGGGACACCGCTGGACGAGCAGTACTTC. Full variable domain (missing parts from reference TRBV7-6 and TRBJ2-7): GAGVSQSPRYKVTKRGQDVALRCDPISGHVSLYWYRQALGQGPEFLTYFNYEAQQDKSGLPNDRFSAERPEGSISTLTIQRTEQRDSAMYRCASSLGTPLDEQYFGPGTRLTVT.

V gene TRBV19 combines with J gene TRBJ2-7; perhaps TRBD1 as D (6 bases). V was cut by 3 bases and J by 1 base, with 13 bases left in between. The CDR3 extends over 15 amino acids. Germline lookup yields CDR1 LNHDA and CDR2 SQIVND (reference sequence). In DNA form, the CDR3 reads TGTGCCAGTAGTATGGTGTACAGGGATTCCTACGAGCAGTACTTC. Protein sequence: CASSMVYRDSYEQYF.